This is a list of T cell receptor beta chains from one sample in a study of CD8 T cells in Susac syndrome. TCRdb fed the immunoSEQ multiplex PCR reads into MiXCR, producing one record per CDR3 protein. The sample holds approximately 230,000 distinct CDR3 sequences, 85% to 95% seen once. Sample: CD4+ T cells from PBMCs. The receptor set was obtained from a human donor with multiple sclerosis. CDR3s leave out the opening cysteine and the closing phenylalanine or tryptophan.

j_call cdr3_length v_call cdr3_aa
TRBJ2-7 13 TRBV28 ASSLFIGVDYEQY
TRBJ1-1 12 TRBV9 ASSLGPGGTEAF
TRBJ2-3 14 TRBV9 ASSLGNTRGRDTQY
TRBJ2-5 11 TRBV25-1 ASSPGTQETQY
TRBJ2-2 12 TRBV12-3/TRBV12-4 ASSPRTGYVELF
TRBJ2-2 16 TRBV4-2 ASSQTDSGAGNTGELF
TRBJ2-6 14 TRBV4-2 ASSQDVGTGANVLT
TRBJ2-3 13 TRBV7-2 ASSLASGRTDTQY
TRBJ2-3 15 TRBV5-1 ASSLGAGTLGPDTQY
TRBJ2-1 10 TRBV4-2 ASSQMANEQF
TRBJ2-6 15 TRBV6-5 ASSYLQGLTGANVLT
TRBJ2-7 13 TRBV20-1 SASRPGVLSDEQY
TRBJ2-2 15 TRBV12-3/TRBV12-4 ASQPAVGRLNTGELF
TRBJ2-6 16 TRBV6-1 ASSSPRTGGVGANVLT
TRBJ1-1 14 TRBV19 ASSRRGEQMNTEAF
TRBJ2-3 14 TRBV7-3 ASSPGLAGVTDTQY
TRBJ1-1 9 TRBV28 ASRTGTEAF
TRBJ1-2 13 TRBV6-6 ASSRTGMANYGYT
TRBJ1-4 11 TRBV20-1 SARGTGGEKLF
TRBJ2-7 14 TRBV20-1 SARDRDRFSSYEQY
TRBJ2-7 12 TRBV4-1 ASSQLDASYEQY
TRBJ1-4 14 TRBV4-1 ASSQAHGISGEKLF
TRBJ1-5 13 TRBV28 ASSRLGRSNQPQH
TRBJ1-4 14 TRBV23-1 ASSHWGTEDNEKLF
TRBJ1-2 12 TRBV19 ASSIQGVDYGYT